The 22 T cell receptor beta chains in this list originate from one sample, sequenced in a study of cytotoxic CD8 clonotypes in ibrutinib-treated CLL. Profiled with immunoSEQ multiplex PCR; TCRdb holds only in-frame clones, not every one. The sample lists 150,000 or so clones; 81% were seen once. Specimen: PBMCs, collected after 12 months of ibrutinib treatment. All receptors derive from a human donor with chronic lymphocytic leukemia.

The chain is built from TRBV29-1 and TRBJ2-7, with a weak D call TRBD1 (6 bases). CDR1 and CDR2 from the germline V gene are SQVTM and ANQGSEA. CDR3 length: 13 residues. The V end lost 7 bases, the J end lost 4 bases, and 17 bases lay between the germline ends. The CDR3 is CSALGGSGYEQYF. The CDR3, as DNA: TGCAGCGCCCTAGGGGGAAGTGGGTACGAGCAGTACTTC.

The chain is built from TRBV11-1 and TRBJ2-7, with 12 bases that match TRBD2. In germline, CDR1 is SGHAT, CDR2 FQDESV (reference sequence). With 5 bases clipped from V and 4 bases from J, the junction kept 6 bases outside the gene matches. CDR3 length equals 15 residues. The CDR3 loop is CASSQTSGSAYEQYF. CDR3 in DNA: TGTGCCAGCAGCCAGACTAGCGGGAGCGCATACGAGCAGTACTTC. The full variable domain, rest sourced from reference TRBV11-1 and TRBJ2-7, is EAEVAQSPRYKITEKSQAVAFWCDPISGHATLYWYRQILGQGPELLVQFQDESVVDDSQLPKDRFSAERLKGVDSTLKIQPAELGDSAMYLCASSQTSGSAYEQYFGPGTRLTVT.

This chain connects TRBV19 to TRBJ1-1; 7 bases align to TRBD1. Trimming removed 4 bases from V and 10 bases from J; junction bases left unmatched: 15. The CDR3 spans 15 residues. Germline V CDR1 and CDR2: LNHDA, SQIVND (reference sequence). CDR3 DNA: TGTGCCAGTAGTACCCTATGGAACAGGGGTGGGGGAGCTTTCTTT. It codes for CASSTLWNRGGGAFF.

V gene TRBV6-1 combines with J gene TRBJ2-3; 7 positions agree with TRBD2. This CDR3 is 13 amino acids long. The germline V gene encodes CDR1 MNHNS and CDR2 SASEGT. Trimming took 8 bases from V and 6 from J; bases not matched to a gene: 8. The CDR3 sequence: CASLARGVDTQYF. The CDR3 nucleotides read TGTGCCAGCCTCGCCCGGGGGGTGGATACGCAGTATTTT.

The CDR3 sequence is CASSIKRDSLNTEAFF. DNA of the CDR3: TGTGCCAGCTCTATAAAAAGGGACAGTTTGAACACTGAAGCTTTCTTT. The chain employs TRBV18 and TRBJ1-1, with 7 nucleotides matching TRBD1. CDR1 and CDR2 (germline): KGHSH, LQKENI. J gave up 0 bases and V 6 bases, and 10 bases lay outside the gene matches. This CDR3 has 16 amino acids.

The chain recombines TRBV7-3 with TRBJ2-7, with D unresolved. The CDR3 sequence is 14 residues long. V was pared by 5 bases and J by 3 bases, with 14 bases between. Germline CDR1 is SGHTA and CDR2 is FQGTGA. The CDR3 sequence is CASSPPGLDYEQYF. DNA of the CDR3: TGTGCCAGCAGCCCCCCGGGCTTGGACTACGAGCAGTACTTC.

Only a few counts were recorded for this clone. CDR3 sequence reads: CASSLLRTPNEQYF. DNA of the CDR3: TGTGCCAGCAGTTTACTCCGGACCCCTAACGAGCAGTACTTC. This rearrangement joins TRBV28 to TRBJ2-7; D gene ambiguous. Deletions cut 2 bases from V and 5 bases from J, with 13 bases between. CDR1 is MDHEN and CDR2 is SYDVKM in the germline V gene. The CDR3 is made up of 14 amino acids.

CDR3 sequence: CASSFLATGGGFSGYTF. The CDR3 DNA follows: TGTGCCAGCAGCTTTCTAGCCACAGGGGGGGGTTTTAGTGGCTACACCTTC. The V gene is TRBV5-4, the J gene TRBJ1-2; 8 nucleotides match TRBD1. The V and J ends lost 2 bases and 7 bases, in that order; junction bases with no gene match: 16. The CDR3 length is 17 residues. Germline V gene sequence: CDR1 SGHNT, CDR2 YYREEE (reference sequence).

V is TRBV2 and J is TRBJ1-6; tentative D call: TRBD1 (5 bases). Looked up from germline, CDR1 is SNHLY and CDR2 is FYNNEI. CDR3 length: 14 residues. Trimming pared 4 bases from V and 9 bases from J, leaving 13 bases between. The CDR3 nucleotides are TGTGCCAGCAGTGGAACAGGAGGTCGTTCACCCCTCCACTTT. This gives the protein CASSGTGGRSPLHF.

V is TRBV5-5 and J is TRBJ1-5, with D maybe TRBD1 (5 bases). The germline CDR1 and CDR2 sequences are SGHKS and YYEKEE (reference sequence). The V end was cut by 4 bases, the J end by 3 bases, with 11 bases between. The CDR3 runs to 14 residues. CDR3 DNA sequence: TGTGCCAGCAGCCGGGACGGATACAATCAGCCCCAGCATTTT. As protein: CASSRDGYNQPQHF.

The chain links TRBV27 to TRBJ1-6; the match to TRBD1 covers 10 bases. From germline, CDR1 is MNHEY and CDR2 SMNVEV (reference sequence). Trimming at V came to 4 bases and at J to 10 bases, leaving 7 bases not matched to a gene. CDR3 length equals 15 residues. CDR3: CASSSSRDRGSPLHF. In nucleotides, the CDR3 is TGTGCCAGCAGTTCGTCCCGGGACAGGGGCTCACCCCTCCACTTT.

The chain employs TRBV10-3 and TRBJ2-4, with 7 bases aligning to TRBD2. Germline loops: CDR1 ENHRY, CDR2 SYGVKD. This CDR3 is built from 14 residues. With 10 bases clipped from V and 6 bases from J, the junction kept 12 bases outside the gene matches. The CDR3 nucleotides read TGTGCCAGTCTAGCGGACCTCAATATAAACATTCAGTACTTC. As protein: CASLADLNINIQYF.

The chain is built from TRBV15 and TRBJ1-1; D ambiguous. This CDR3 is built from 14 residues. Germline V gene lookup returns CDR1 LNHNV and CDR2 YYDKDF (reference sequence). V lost 0 bases, J lost 0 bases, and 5 bases lay in between. CDR3 nucleotide sequence: TGTGCCACCAGCAGAGATCGAGTGAACACTGAAGCTTTCTTT. It encodes CATSRDRVNTEAFF.

This chain's CDR3 is CASNKTSGRYGTHEQYF. The CDR3 nucleotides read TGCGCCAGCAATAAGACTAGCGGGAGGTACGGTACCCACGAGCAGTACTTC. The rearrangement joins TRBV10-1 to TRBJ2-7; 13 positions match TRBD2. V shed 7 bases, J shed 5 bases, and the junction held 14 bases outside the gene matches. This CDR3 is 17 amino acids long. In germline, CDR1 is WNHNN, CDR2 SYGVQD (reference sequence).

This clone was seen once. V and J are TRBV4-3 and TRBJ1-3; D uncertain. The CDR3 loop spans 12 amino acids. Trimming took off 1 base at V and 10 bases at J, with 8 bases between the two ends. Germline V CDR1 and CDR2: LGHNA, YSLEER. The CDR3 is CASSQGDTTIYF. CDR3 DNA: TGCGCCAGCAGCCAAGGTGACACGACCATATATTTT.

V is TRBV6-5 and J is TRBJ1-1; no definite D call. Per germline, CDR1 MNHEY and CDR2 SVGAGI. The length of the CDR3 is 13 residues. V was clipped by 5 bases and J by 1 base, with 8 bases between them. CDR3 residues: CASSPQENTEAFF. CDR3 nucleotide sequence: TGTGCCAGCAGTCCTCAGGAGAACACTGAAGCTTTCTTT.

The chain has TRBV7-9 and TRBJ2-7, with unresolved D. The CDR3 totals 12 residues. V was pared by 2 bases and J by 2 bases, with 4 bases between. Germline V gives CDR1 SEHNR, CDR2 FQNEAQ (reference sequence). The CDR3 DNA reads as TGTGCCAGCAGCTTATATCCCTACGAGCAGTACTTC. Amino acid sequence: CASSLYPYEQYF.

The gene calls are TRBV4-3 and TRBJ1-4; a weak D match, TRBD1 (5 bases). V was trimmed by 0 bases and J by 7 bases, leaving 12 bases between them. CDR3 length: 15 amino acids. Germline-derived CDR1 and CDR2 are LGHNA and YSLEER. CDR3 coding DNA: TGCGCCAGCAGCCAAGAAAGGGTCAGGGCTGAAAAACTGTTTTTT. As protein: CASSQERVRAEKLFF.

This clone appeared once. This chain uses TRBV7-2 with TRBJ2-5; 7 bases line up with TRBD1. There are 16 residues in the CDR3. V lost 4 bases, J lost 9 bases, and 17 bases stayed unmatched. Germline V CDR1 and CDR2: SGHTA, FQGNSA. As DNA, the CDR3 is TGTGCCAGCAGCTCCACGACTACTACAGGGGACCGGGCCCAGTACTTC. Translation: CASSSTTTTGDRAQYF.

This clone was detected only a few times. The rearrangement links TRBV19 to TRBJ1-2, with D maybe TRBD1 (5 bases). The CDR3 spans 15 residues. The V gene's germline CDR1 is LNHDA and CDR2 SQIVND (reference sequence). Trimming cost V 0 bases and J 6 bases, with 14 bases left between them. The CDR3: CASSIDSLRGDGYTF. CDR3 bases: TGTGCCAGTAGTATAGATTCCCTACGGGGCGATGGCTACACCTTC.

This chain connects TRBV28 to TRBJ1-2; 10 positions agree with TRBD1. The CDR3 is 18 amino acids. Looked up from germline, CDR1 is MDHEN and CDR2 is SYDVKM. J lost 6 bases, V lost 6 bases, and 19 bases had no gene match. The CDR3 coding sequence is TGTGCCAGCAGGAAATACGACAGGGGGCGTGCAGGGCGTAATGGCTACACCTTC. Translation gives CASRKYDRGRAGRNGYTF.

The chain is built from TRBV30 and TRBJ2-5; possibly TRBD2 for D (6 bases). Looked up from germline, CDR1 is GTSNPN and CDR2 is SVGIG (reference sequence). This CDR3 has 14 amino acids. V dropped 4 bases and J dropped 3 bases, with 15 bases sitting between them. The CDR3 spells CAWNDPGGKETQYF. The CDR3 DNA is TGTGCCTGGAATGATCCAGGCGGGAAAGAGACCCAGTACTTC.